The T cell receptor beta chain under discussion was sequenced for a study of blood T cell repertoires in COVID-19. Germline CDR1 is LNHDA and CDR2 is SQIVND (reference sequence). The CDR3 sequence is 11 residues long. V dropped 9 bases and J dropped 7 bases, with 11 bases sitting between them. Clones were sequenced by immunoSEQ multiplex PCR, and TCRdb holds only the in-frame ones, with some missing. The sample contains approximately 200,000 clones, roughly 86% of which appear only once. Sequences were obtained from peripheral blood. This sequence was found in a woman in her 30s with active or convalescent COVID-19. The rearrangement joins TRBV19 to TRBJ2-3, with D perhaps matching TRBD2 (6 bases). CDR3 nucleotides: TGTGCCAGCCAACTAGCTAATACGCAGTATTTT. This translates into CASQLANTQYF.